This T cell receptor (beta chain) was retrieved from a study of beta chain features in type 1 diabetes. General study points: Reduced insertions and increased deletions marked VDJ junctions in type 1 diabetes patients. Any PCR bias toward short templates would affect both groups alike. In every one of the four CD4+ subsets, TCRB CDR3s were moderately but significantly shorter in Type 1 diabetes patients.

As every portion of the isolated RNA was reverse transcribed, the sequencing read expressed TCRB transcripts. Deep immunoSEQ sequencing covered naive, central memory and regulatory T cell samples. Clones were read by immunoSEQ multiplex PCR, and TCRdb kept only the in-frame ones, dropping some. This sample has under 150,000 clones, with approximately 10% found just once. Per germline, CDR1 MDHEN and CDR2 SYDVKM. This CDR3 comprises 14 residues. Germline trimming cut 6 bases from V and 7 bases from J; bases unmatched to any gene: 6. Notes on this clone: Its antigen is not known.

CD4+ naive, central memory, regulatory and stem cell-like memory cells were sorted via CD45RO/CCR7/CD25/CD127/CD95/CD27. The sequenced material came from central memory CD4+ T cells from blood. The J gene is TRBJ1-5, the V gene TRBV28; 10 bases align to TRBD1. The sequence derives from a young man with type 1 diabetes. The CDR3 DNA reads TGTGCCAGCAGGACAGGGGGCGCACGACAGCCCCAGCATTTT. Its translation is CASRTGGARQPQHF. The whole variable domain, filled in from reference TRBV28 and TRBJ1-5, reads DVKVTQSSRYLVKRTGEKVFLECVQDMDHENMFWYRQDPGLGLRLIYFSYDVKMKEKGDIPEGYSVSREKKERFSLILESASTNQTSMYLCASRTGGARQPQHFGDGTRLSIL.